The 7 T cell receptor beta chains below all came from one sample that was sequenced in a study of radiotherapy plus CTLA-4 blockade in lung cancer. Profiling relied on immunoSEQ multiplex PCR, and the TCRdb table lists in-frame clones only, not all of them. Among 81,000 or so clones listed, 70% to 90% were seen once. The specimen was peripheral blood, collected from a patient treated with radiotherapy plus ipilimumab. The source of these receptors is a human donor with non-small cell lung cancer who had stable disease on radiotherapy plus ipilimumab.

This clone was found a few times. DNA for the CDR3: TGTGCCAGCTCACCACCGTCTCCCGGGTCCTACGAGCAGTACTTC. Residues: CASSPPSPGSYEQYF. The rearrangement links TRBV18 to TRBJ2-7; D gene uncertain. This CDR3 is built from 15 residues. V lost 0 bases and J lost 1, with 10 bases in between. Germline values: CDR1 KGHSH, CDR2 LQKENI.

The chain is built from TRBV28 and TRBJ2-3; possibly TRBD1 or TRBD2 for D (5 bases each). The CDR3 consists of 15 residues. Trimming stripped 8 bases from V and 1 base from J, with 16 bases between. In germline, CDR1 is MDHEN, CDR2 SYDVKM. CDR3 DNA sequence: TGTGCCAGCGGGCGTCCCGGGACCGGCACAGATACGCAGTATTTT. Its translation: CASGRPGTGTDTQYF.

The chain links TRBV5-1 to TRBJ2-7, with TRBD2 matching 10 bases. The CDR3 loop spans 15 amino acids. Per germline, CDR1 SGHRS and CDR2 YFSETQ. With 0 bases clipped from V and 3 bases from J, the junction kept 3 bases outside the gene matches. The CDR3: CASSLETSGLYEQYF. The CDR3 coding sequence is TGCGCCAGCAGCTTGGAGACTAGCGGGCTCTACGAGCAGTACTTC. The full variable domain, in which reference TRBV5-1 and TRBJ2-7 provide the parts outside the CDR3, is KAGVTQTPRYLIKTRGQQVTLSCSPISGHRSVSWYQQTPGQGLQFLFEYFSETQRNKGNFPGRFSGRQFSNSRSEMNVSTLELGDSALYLCASSLETSGLYEQYFGPGTRLTVT.

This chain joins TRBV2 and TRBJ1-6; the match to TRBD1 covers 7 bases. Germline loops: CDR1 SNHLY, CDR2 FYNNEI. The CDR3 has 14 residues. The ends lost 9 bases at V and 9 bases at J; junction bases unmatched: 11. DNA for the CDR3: TGTGCCAGGGGGCCGGGACAGCGGGTTTCACCCCTCCACTTT. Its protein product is CARGPGQRVSPLHF. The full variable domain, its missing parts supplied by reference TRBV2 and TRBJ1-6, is EPEVTQTPSHQVTQMGQEVILRCVPISNHLYFYWYRQILGQKVEFLVSFYNNEISEKSEIFDDQFSVERPDGSNFTLKIRSTKLEDSAMYFCARGPGQRVSPLHFGNGTRLTVT.

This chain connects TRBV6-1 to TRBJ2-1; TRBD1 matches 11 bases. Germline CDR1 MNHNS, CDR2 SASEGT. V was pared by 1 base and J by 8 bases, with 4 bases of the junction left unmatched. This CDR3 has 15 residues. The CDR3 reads CASSEGGTGGYEQFF. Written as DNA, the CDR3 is TGTGCCAGCAGTGAAGGGGGGACAGGGGGATATGAGCAGTTCTTC.

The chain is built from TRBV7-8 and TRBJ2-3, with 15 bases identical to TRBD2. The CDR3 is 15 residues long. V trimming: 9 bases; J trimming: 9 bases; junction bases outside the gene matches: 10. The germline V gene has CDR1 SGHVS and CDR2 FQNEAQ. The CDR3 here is CASQPVGLAGGTQYF. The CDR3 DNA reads TGTGCCAGTCAACCCGTCGGACTAGCGGGGGGGACGCAGTATTTT.

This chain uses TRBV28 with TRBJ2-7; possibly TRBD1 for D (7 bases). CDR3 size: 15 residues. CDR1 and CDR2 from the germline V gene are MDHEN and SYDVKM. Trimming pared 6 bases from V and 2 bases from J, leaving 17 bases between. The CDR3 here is CASRDGGQKTYEQYF. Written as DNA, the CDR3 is TGTGCCAGCAGGGACGGGGGACAGAAGACCTACGAGCAGTACTTC. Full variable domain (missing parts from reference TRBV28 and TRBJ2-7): DVKVTQSSRYLVKRTGEKVFLECVQDMDHENMFWYRQDPGLGLRLIYFSYDVKMKEKGDIPEGYSVSREKKERFSLILESASTNQTSMYLCASRDGGQKTYEQYFGPGTRLTVT.